The source of this T cell receptor (beta chain) is a study of breast tumors, draining lymph nodes, adjacent tissues (dated by TCRdb to 2015 to 2016). A note on the overall study: TCR beta repertoires were compared across tumor, adjacent nontumor tissue and axillary lymph nodes obtained from breast cancer patients. The study was designed to assess the relationships and possible T-cell exchange between tumor, surrounding tissue and draining lymph node repertoires in human breast cancer. General findings and caveats noted by the study authors: The conclusion that tumor T cells originate in lymph nodes was presented as consistent with a hypothesis rather than as directly demonstrated. In luminal-like breast cancer, tumor and nontumor tissue repertoires resembled each other significantly more than in basal-like breast cancer. Tumor T-cell repertoires showed less diversity than lymph node repertoires and more diversity than nontumor tissue repertoires, and tumor T-cell repertoires showed preferential V and J gene usage. The data were judged consistent with most tumor T cells deriving from the lymph node and then expanding within tumor tissue.

Lymph node samples came from the axillary draining lymph nodes of breast cancer patients. From the cysteine up to the phenylalanine, the CDR3 has a length of 15 residues. Of the read, only the CDR3 DNA is kept; its 45 bases are in frame from base 1. From a lookup of the germline V gene, CDR1 and CDR2 are SNHLY and FYNNEI. Germline trimming: 5 bases from V, 6 bases from J; junction bases outside gene matches: 3. This sample was sequenced with an Illumina HiSeq 2000. TCR beta chain libraries were generated by multiplex PCR amplification. The amplified TCR beta chain products were analyzed by high-throughput sequencing. TCRdb applied fastp at Q25 and MiXCR to the public reads, then kept only in-frame beta chains. Rows matching on CDR3 protein sequence are summarized as one entry with the most common DNA and genes. The sample profile shows more than 80,000 distinct CDR3 sequences; roughly 33% of them were found once. In total, the top ten clones hold approximately 5% of the sample.

This clonotype is characterized as large (0.1 to 1%). What antigen it recognizes has not been identified. No much larger clonotype is one base removed from it; base qualities were not supplied. The V and J segments used are TRBV2 and TRBJ2-1; TRBD2 aligns with 14 central bases. Material for sequencing was axillary lymph node tissue. The TCR comes from a female donor with breast cancer. Some clones in this sample may be carry-over from other donors' samples. The CDR3 protein is CASSWTSGRLNEQFF. The bases are TGTGCCAGCAGTTGGACTAGCGGGAGGCTCAATGAGCAGTTCTTC.